Given below is one T cell receptor beta chain in context. This clone appeared a single time. The antigen it recognizes is unknown. Within one base of it there is no much larger clone, and no base qualities were kept. The data stem from a study of shared clonotypes between healthy human individuals (dated by TCRdb to 2020 to 2022). In terms of the full investigation: A couple of women and a few men aged 18 to 49 years were included in the cohort. Blood TCR repertoires of about 5 healthy adults were deeply sequenced to estimate repertoire size and the extent of clonotype sharing between individuals. Between about 0.8 and 9 billion PBMCs per donor were obtained by leukapheresis. Different laboratories and diverse techniques were used to prepare libraries and sequence TCR repertoires, to increase sequencing depth and limit assay-specific biases.

TCR CDR3 regions were amplified from genomic DNA by multiplex PCR using the deep immunoSEQ assay. Genomic DNA extracted from each cell subset was distributed evenly over all wells of several immunoSEQ 96-well plates, and each plate served as one replicate. Each replicate PCR for unsorted PBMC received roughly 300 ng genomic DNA, equal to approximately 29,000 T cell genomes. Ten immunoSEQ deep assay plates were used to sequence unsorted PBMC genomic DNA. Purified libraries were quantified with a Qubit 3.0 fluorometer, sized on a Bioanalyzer 2100, and re-quantified with the KAPA Library Quantification kit. Every immunoSEQ 96-well plate was sequenced on a separate single-read 150-cycle Illumina NextSeq 550 flow cell. As for the original processing: The immunoSEQ output contained only junctional sequences without quality scores, so filtering could not match that applied to full-length reads. Sequences were annotated with PyIR, a Python wrapper for IgBLAST v1.9, and V/J genes and CDR3 were assigned using IMGT germline references. Reads with weak V/J assignments (E-value above 1e-6), missing CDR3, stop codons, out-of-frame junctions, or ambiguous translated residues were removed. V3J clonotypes were defined as sequences sharing an identical inferred V gene, J gene, and CDR3 amino acid sequence. The percentage overlap between two repertoires was calculated by dividing the number of shared unique clonotypes by the size of the smaller repertoire. Three approaches were used to assess repertoire richness: RTK rarefaction, the Chao1 estimator, and Recon v2.1 estimates of unobserved clonotypes. TCRdb obtained this table from immuneACCESS and retained in-frame rearrangements with V and J assigned. These tables miss some clones; where compared with another copy, unresolved V genes account for less than half of the shortfall, and the remainder is unexplained. V, J and clone size are taken as reported in that table, and D and trimming were inferred from the DNA itself. The table for this sample lists about 470,000 clones; 70% to 80% of them were counted only once. The top ten clonotypes cover roughly an eighth of the sample.

Donors were healthy HIV-negative adults with no recently reported acute infections or vaccinations. Only Caucasian adults living in Nashville, Tennessee, USA were represented among the donors. For unsorted samples, tens of millions of PBMCs were counted and genomic DNA was extracted with the QIAamp DNA Blood Mini kit. Blood was obtained by leukapheresis, after which PBMCs were separated by Ficoll-Histopaque density gradient centrifugation and cryopreserved in liquid nitrogen vapor phase. Overall study results and their limits: Because the study included a small number of donors, the genetic and exposure-history diversity represented was limited. Sampling was restricted to blood, and TCR repertoires in tissues likely differ from the TCR repertoires found in blood. Based on pairwise subsampling, the degree of clonotype sharing among donors was expected to be affected by sequencing depth.

The V end loses 7 bases and the J end loses 0 bases, and a stretch of 12 bases separates them. The CDR3 runs 13 residues from the cysteine to the phenylalanine. The retained sequence is limited to the CDR3, 39 bases, with the frame set at the first base. From the germline V gene, CDR1 is SQVTM and CDR2 is ANQGSEA. The rearrangement combines TRBV29-1 with TRBJ1-1; matching of 5 bases hints at TRBD1 as the D gene. This sequence was found in a woman aged 40 to 55 in good health. Some clones in this sample may be carry-over from other donors' samples. The sequencing input was PBMCs. For the CDR3, the sequence is CSASGGVNTEAFF. The nucleotide sequence is given as TGCAGCGCCTCGGGAGGGGTGAACACTGAAGCTTTCTTT.